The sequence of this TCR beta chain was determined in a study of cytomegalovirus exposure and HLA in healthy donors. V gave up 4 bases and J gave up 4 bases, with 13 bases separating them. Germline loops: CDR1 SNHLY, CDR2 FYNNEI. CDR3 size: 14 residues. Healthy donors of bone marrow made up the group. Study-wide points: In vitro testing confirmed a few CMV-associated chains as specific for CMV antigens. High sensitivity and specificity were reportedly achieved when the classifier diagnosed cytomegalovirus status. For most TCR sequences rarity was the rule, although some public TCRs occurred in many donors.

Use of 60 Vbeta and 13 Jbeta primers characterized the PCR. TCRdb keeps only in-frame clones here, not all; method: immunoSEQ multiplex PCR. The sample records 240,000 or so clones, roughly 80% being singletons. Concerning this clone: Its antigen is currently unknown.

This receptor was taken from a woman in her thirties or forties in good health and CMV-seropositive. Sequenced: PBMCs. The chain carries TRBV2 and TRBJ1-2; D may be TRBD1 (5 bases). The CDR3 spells CASSAGGGTYGYTF. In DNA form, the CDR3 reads TGTGCCAGCAGTGCCGGCGGGGGAACCTATGGCTACACCTTC.